A selection of T cell receptor beta chains follows, all from one sample in a study of technical replicates of blood from a handful of donors. Assay: immunoSEQ multiplex PCR; the TCRdb copy retains only in-frame clones and omits some. The sample consists of about 81,000 clones, roughly 96% of them appearing once. Source material: T cells isolated from PBMCs. Receptors originate from a human donor in good health. The CDR3 runs from the conserved cysteine through the conserved F or W. D genes are given only for firm matches. Not all rows give a size; the values are once, few, many and, for expanded clones, a class.

j_call,clone_size,cdr3_length,d_call,v_call,cdr3_aa,cdr3_nt
TRBJ2-2,-,16,TRBD1,TRBV6-5,CASSYQGQGVAGELFF,TGTGCCAGCAGTTACCAGGGACAGGGAGTTGCCGGGGAGCTGTTTTTT
TRBJ2-1,-,11,-,TRBV9,CASSVFDEQFF,TGTGCCAGCAGCGTTTTCGATGAGCAGTTCTTC
TRBJ2-6,-,18,TRBD2,TRBV18,CASFRTPGGVSGANVLTF,TGTGCCAGCTTTCGGACGCCGGGGGGAGTTTCTGGGGCCAACGTCCTGACTTTC
TRBJ1-5,-,13,-,TRBV2,CASRGLGNQPQHF,TGTGCCAGCAGGGGGCTGGGCAATCAGCCCCAGCATTTT
TRBJ2-5,-,16,-,TRBV18,CASSPRSIQGPETQYF,TGTGCCAGCTCACCCCGCTCAATACAGGGCCCAGAGACCCAGTACTTC
TRBJ1-5,-,16,-,TRBV28,CASTYLGPVSNQPQHF,TGTGCCAGCACCTATTTGGGGCCAGTTAGCAATCAGCCCCAGCATTTT
TRBJ1-4,-,16,TRBD1,TRBV28,CASSPRTGVNDEKLFF,TGTGCCAGCAGTCCCAGGACAGGGGTTAATGATGAAAAACTGTTTTTT
TRBJ2-2,-,15,-,TRBV11-3,CASSYLIFGTGELFF,TGTGCCAGCAGCTACCTTATCTTCGGGACCGGGGAGCTGTTTTTT
TRBJ2-7,-,18,TRBD2,TRBV5-4,CASSLSISGRASSYEQYF,TGTGCCAGCAGCTTGTCTATTAGCGGGAGGGCAAGCTCCTACGAGCAGTACTTC
TRBJ2-2,-,17,-,TRBV11-2,CASSLDQFSGNTGELFF,TGTGCCAGCAGCTTAGATCAGTTTAGCGGGAACACCGGGGAGCTGTTTTTT
TRBJ2-7,-,15,TRBD2,TRBV7-8,CASSLLLAGGYEQYF,TGTGCCAGCAGCTTGCTACTAGCGGGAGGCTACGAGCAGTACTTC
TRBJ1-2,-,13,-,TRBV19,CASSTDSNYGYTF,TGTGCCAGTAGTACCGACAGCAACTATGGCTACACCTTC
TRBJ1-3,-,17,-,TRBV2,CASSLGVNRVSGNTIYF,TGTGCCAGCAGTTTAGGGGTGAACAGAGTCTCTGGAAACACCATATATTTT
TRBJ2-5,-,16,TRBD2,TRBV19,CASSLYSGRIQETQYF,TGTGCCAGTAGCTTATATAGCGGGCGAATACAAGAGACCCAGTACTTC
TRBJ1-2,-,13,-,TRBV9,CASSEGTGPGYTF,TGTGCCAGCAGCGAGGGAACAGGGCCCGGCTACACCTTC
TRBJ2-7,-,13,TRBD1,TRBV7-9,CASSGQGGYEQYF,TGTGCCAGCAGCGGACAGGGGGGATACGAGCAGTACTTC
TRBJ1-1,once,14,-,TRBV27,CASSFLQGLPEAFF,TGTGCCAGCAGTTTTCTGCAGGGATTACCTGAAGCTTTCTTT
TRBJ2-3,-,10,-,TRBV7-9,CASSRDTQYF,TGTGCCAGCAGCCGAGATACGCAGTATTTT
TRBJ2-7,-,15,TRBD2,TRBV18,CASSPMSGSSYEQYF,TGTGCCAGCTCACCAATGAGCGGGAGCTCCTACGAGCAGTACTTC
TRBJ2-1,few,17,TRBD2,TRBV2,CASSAYPPGLALHEQFF,TGTGCCAGCAGTGCCTACCCTCCGGGACTAGCGCTCCATGAGCAGTTCTTC
TRBJ1-1,once,17,-,TRBV5-5,CASPAPAGGVRNTEAFF,TGTGCCAGTCCTGCTCCGGCGGGAGGGGTCCGGAACACTGAAGCTTTCTTT
TRBJ2-1,-,16,TRBD1,TRBV5-1,CASSLGDRGSYNEQFF,TGCGCCAGCAGCTTGGGGGACAGGGGGTCCTACAATGAGCAGTTCTTC
TRBJ1-5,-,14,-,TRBV5-5,CASSLGGPGQPQHF,TGTGCCAGCAGCTTGGGGGGGCCGGGTCAGCCCCAGCATTTT
TRBJ2-7,-,15,-,TRBV28,CASSLRGLSSYEQYF,TGTGCCAGCAGTTTAAGGGGTCTATCTTCCTACGAGCAGTACTTC
TRBJ2-1,-,17,TRBD2,TRBV5-1,CASSLAPGTSYYNEQFF,TGCGCCAGCAGCTTGGCGCCCGGGACTAGCTACTACAATGAGCAGTTCTTC
TRBJ1-1,-,14,-,TRBV7-7,CASSPSGADTEAFF,TGTGCTAGCAGCCCCTCCGGTGCGGACACTGAAGCTTTCTTT
TRBJ2-7,-,15,TRBD2,TRBV28,CASSTLPGGSYEQYF,TGTGCCAGCAGTACGCTGCCGGGAGGGTCCTACGAGCAGTACTTC
TRBJ1-4,-,14,TRBD1,TRBV18,CASSPQGAGEKLFF,TGTGCCAGCTCGCCTCAGGGGGCTGGTGAAAAACTGTTTTTT
TRBJ1-2,-,14,TRBD1,TRBV6-5,CASSLTGGEYGYTF,TGTGCCAGCAGTTTGACAGGGGGCGAATATGGCTACACCTTC
TRBJ1-1,-,16,-,TRBV23-1,CASSQSEEKGGTEAFF,TGCGCCAGCAGTCAATCGGAAGAAAAGGGAGGGACTGAAGCTTTCTTT
TRBJ1-1,-,15,-,TRBV11-2,CASSLSVGGTTEAFF,TGTGCCAGCTCACTCTCCGTGGGGGGGACAACTGAAGCTTTCTTT
TRBJ1-2,-,12,-,TRBV27,CATRELGYGYTF,TGTGCCACCCGGGAACTCGGCTATGGCTACACCTTC
TRBJ2-7,-,15,TRBD2,TRBV6-5,CASRPWREGFKEQYF,TGTGCCAGCAGACCCTGGCGGGAGGGCTTTAAAGAGCAGTACTTC
TRBJ2-4,once,15,-,TRBV7-9,CASSFRGEAKNIQYF,TGTGCCAGCAGCTTCAGGGGGGAGGCCAAAAACATTCAGTACTTC
TRBJ2-2,-,15,-,TRBV9,CASRAPETKTGELFF,TGTGCCAGCAGGGCCCCCGAGACTAAGACCGGGGAGCTGTTTTTT
TRBJ2-2,few,17,TRBD1,TRBV18,CASSPYGTGANTGELFF,TGTGCCAGCTCACCGTATGGGACAGGCGCGAACACCGGGGAGCTGTTTTTT
TRBJ2-7,-,17,TRBD2,TRBV5-1,CASSYQTASGTFYEQYF,TGCGCCAGCAGCTACCAGACAGCTAGCGGGACCTTTTACGAGCAGTACTTC
TRBJ2-7,-,10,-,TRBV20-1,CSALPYEQYF,TGCAGTGCCCTACCCTACGAGCAGTACTTC
TRBJ2-5,-,13,TRBD1,TRBV9,CASSRGTDMTQYF,TGTGCCAGCAGCCGTGGGACAGATATGACCCAGTACTTC
TRBJ2-3,-,17,TRBD2,TRBV18,CASSPPETSGATDTQYF,TGTGCCAGCTCACCACCGGAGACTAGCGGGGCTACAGATACGCAGTATTTT
TRBJ2-3,-,15,TRBD1,TRBV7-7,CASSSGQGTPDTQYF,TGTGCTAGCAGCAGCGGACAGGGGACGCCGGATACGCAGTATTTT
TRBJ2-7,-,15,TRBD1,TRBV5-6,CASRNTGQTFYEQYF,TGTGCCAGCAGAAATACGGGACAGACCTTTTACGAGCAGTACTTC
TRBJ2-7,-,15,-,TRBV15,CATSPERSDSYEQYF,TGTGCCACCAGCCCCGAGAGGTCCGACTCCTACGAGCAGTACTTC
TRBJ2-3,-,13,-,TRBV7-9,CASSPDYTDTQYF,TGTGCCAGCAGCCCGGACTATACAGATACGCAGTATTTT
TRBJ1-1,-,14,-,TRBV30,CAWTYRDRNTEAFF,TGTGCCTGGACCTACCGGGATAGGAACACTGAAGCTTTCTTT
TRBJ2-2,-,15,-,TRBV9,CASSVGGLNTGELFF,TGTGCCAGCAGCGTAGGCGGATTGAACACCGGGGAGCTGTTTTTT
TRBJ2-1,-,15,-,TRBV27,CASRLYAGNYNEQFF,TGTGCCAGCAGGCTTTATGCGGGTAACTACAATGAGCAGTTCTTC